This TCR beta chain was obtained from a study of radiotherapy plus CTLA-4 blockade in lung cancer. Study in general: The study recorded objective responses in around a sixth of patients and disease control in 25% to 35%.

Concerning this clone: No antigen is known for it.

Notes on the study in general: Early clonal dynamics of blood T cells, together with interferon-beta, were reported as the best response predictor.

Data came from immunoSEQ multiplex PCR; TCRdb stores just in-frame clones and leaves some out. The sample gives some 15,000 clones, about 71% of which show up once; roughly 50% is in the top ten. Focal radiation plus CTLA-4 blockade with ipilimumab was administered to patients who had chemo-refractory metastatic non-small-cell lung cancer. From germline, CDR1 is LNHNV and CDR2 YYDKDF (reference sequence). V gave up 0 bases and J gave up 3 bases, with 12 bases separating them. This CDR3 is 16 amino acids long. This sample comprised peripheral blood, obtained from a patient treated with radiotherapy plus ipilimumab. This receptor was taken from a human donor with non-small cell lung cancer whose response to radiotherapy plus ipilimumab could not be evaluated. The chain uses TRBV15 and TRBJ2-1; D possibly corresponds to TRBD2 (6 bases). CDR3 bases: TGTGCCACCAGCAGAGAAGTTGTGGGACTCTACAATGAGCAGTTCTTC. Residues: CATSREVVGLYNEQFF. Filled out from reference TRBV15 and TRBJ2-1, the complete variable domain reads DAMVIQNPRYQVTQFGKPVTLSCSQTLNHNVMYWYQQKSSQAPKLLFHYYDKDFNNEADTPDNFQSRRPNTSFCFLDIRSPGLGDTAMYLCATSREVVGLYNEQFFGPGTRLTVL.